Shown below are 3 T cell receptor beta chains from a single sample sequenced in a study of OX40 agonist ivuxolimab in advanced cancers. Using immunoSEQ multiplex PCR, the repertoire was profiled, and TCRdb retains in-frame clones only, with some absent. Among tens of thousands of clones listed, approximately 85% were seen once. The starting material was CD4+ or CD8+ T cells sorted from blood, obtained in a trial of the OX40 agonist ivuxolimab. The receptor set was obtained from an adult with an advanced solid tumor such as melanoma, head and neck, liver or kidney cancer.

The genes are TRBV7-9 and TRBJ2-5; D is perhaps TRBD1 (5 bases). Germline-derived CDR1 and CDR2 are SEHNR and FQNEAQ (reference sequence). The CDR3 spans 14 residues. V lost 3 bases to trimming and J lost 5 bases, with 13 bases between them. In DNA, the CDR3 is TGTGCCAGCAGCTTTAGGGGCCGCCGGGAGACCCAGTACTTC. Translated: CASSFRGRRETQYF. Together with reference TRBV7-9 and TRBJ2-5, the CDR3 gives the full variable domain: DTGVSQNPRHKITKRGQNVTFRCDPISEHNRLYWYRQTLGQGPEFLTYFQNEAQLEKSRLLSDRFSAERPKGSFSTLEIQRTEQGDSAMYLCASSFRGRRETQYFGPGTRLLVL.

The chain links TRBV7-9 to TRBJ2-1; a weak D match, TRBD1 (5 bases). This CDR3 is built from 13 residues. Germline CDR1 and CDR2: SEHNR and FQNEAQ (reference sequence). V lost 5 bases, J lost 7 bases, and 12 bases lay in between. CDR3: CASSRGLWNEQFF. CDR3 DNA: TGTGCCAGCAGCAGGGGTCTGTGGAATGAGCAGTTCTTC.

The gene calls are TRBV6-5 and TRBJ2-7; unclear D gene. The CDR3 contains 12 residues. The ends were cut back, 8 bases at V and 0 bases at J, with 8 bases in the middle. From germline, CDR1 is MNHEY and CDR2 SVGAGI. This chain's CDR3 is CASPSFSYEQYF. The CDR3 coding sequence is TGTGCCAGCCCCTCCTTCTCCTACGAGCAGTACTTC.